This TCR beta chain is drawn from a study of identical twins. Findings and caveats of the study: Within beta out-of-frame sequences, the excess sharing observed between twins was weaker.

All donors were healthy Caucasians. This clonotype has a handful of counts. Its antigen is unidentified. From germline, CDR1 is DFQATT and CDR2 SNEGSKA (reference sequence). This CDR3 contains 13 residues. Template switching (which added a universal primer site) was used, and cDNA carried unique molecular identifiers. TCRdb processed the 5' RACE reads anew with MiXCR; each CDR3 protein has one entry. In the table there are more than 1.5 million distinct CDR3 sequences, less than 35% of which are singletons. Sequencing input: cord blood. The V call is TRBV20-1, the J call TRBJ2-4; the match to TRBD2 covers 14 bases. The J call is doubtful: the DNA matches TRBJ2-7 better. The source is a newborn girl in good health. The CDR3 reads CSGTSGRRYEQYF. DNA for the CDR3: TGCAGCGGGACTAGCGGGAGAAGGTACGAGCAGTACTTC.